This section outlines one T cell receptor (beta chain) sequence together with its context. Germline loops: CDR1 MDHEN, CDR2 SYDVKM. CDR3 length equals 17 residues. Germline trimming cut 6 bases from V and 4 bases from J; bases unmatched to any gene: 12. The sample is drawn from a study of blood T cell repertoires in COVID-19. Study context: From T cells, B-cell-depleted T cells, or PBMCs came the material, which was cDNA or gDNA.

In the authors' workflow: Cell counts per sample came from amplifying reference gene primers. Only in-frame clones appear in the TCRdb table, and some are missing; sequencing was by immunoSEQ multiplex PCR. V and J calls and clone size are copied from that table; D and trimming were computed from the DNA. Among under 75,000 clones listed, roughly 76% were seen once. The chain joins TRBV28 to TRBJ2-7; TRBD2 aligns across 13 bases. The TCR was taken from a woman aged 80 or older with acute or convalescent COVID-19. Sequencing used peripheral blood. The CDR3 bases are TGTGCCAGCAGCCCCCTCCCCGGGACTAGCGGGATATACGAGCAGTACTTC. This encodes CASSPLPGTSGIYEQYF.